Following are 21 T cell receptor beta chains from one sample sequenced in a study of blood T cell repertoires in COVID-19. Method: immunoSEQ multiplex PCR; TCRdb's copy keeps in-frame clones and lacks some. The top ten hold about 5.2% of the sample, which has about 260,000 clones, around 86% seen once. Source material: peripheral blood. The receptors originated from a woman aged 55-70 years with COVID-19, enrolled during active disease.

The J gene is TRBJ2-5, the V gene TRBV6-2 or TRBV6-3; TRBD2 might be the D (5 bases). Germline values: CDR1 MNHEY, CDR2 SVGEGT. CDR3 size: 15 residues. Trimming left V 4 bases short and J 4 bases short, with 16 bases between. The CDR3 sequence: CASSSVSRVGETQYF. In DNA form, the CDR3 reads TGTGCCAGCAGTTCGGTATCGAGGGTCGGAGAGACCCAGTACTTC.

The chain couples TRBV12-3 or TRBV12-4 to TRBJ2-7, with D tentatively TRBD2 (5 bases). Trimming removed 2 bases at V and 4 bases at J, with 6 bases between. This CDR3 is built from 12 residues. CDR3 in amino acids: CASSLRGYEQYF. DNA of the CDR3: TGTGCCAGCAGTTTAAGAGGGTACGAGCAGTACTTC.

This rearrangement joins TRBV6-5 to TRBJ2-7; D uncertain. V lost 7 bases to trimming and J lost 4 bases, with 11 bases between them. Germline-derived CDR1 and CDR2 are MNHEY and SVGAGI. CDR3 length equals 12 residues. The CDR3 DNA is TGTGCCAGCAAGTCATTCAGGTACGAGCAGTACTTC. Amino acid sequence: CASKSFRYEQYF.

The gene calls are TRBV24-1 and TRBJ1-2; D may be TRBD1 (5 bases). The V and J ends lost 6 bases and 2 bases respectively, with 6 bases between them. Germline loops: CDR1 KGHDR, CDR2 SFDVKD. The CDR3 covers 12 residues. The CDR3 protein is CATSSGNYGYTF. The CDR3, as DNA: TGTGCCACCAGTTCAGGGAACTATGGCTACACCTTC.

The chain has TRBV5-1 and TRBJ2-3; 13 bases fit TRBD2. The CDR3 is 17 residues long. V trimming: 4 bases; J trimming: 1 base; junction bases outside the gene matches: 6. Germline CDR1 is SGHRS and CDR2 is YFSETQ. The CDR3 here is CASSPRTSGSGTDTQYF. CDR3 sequence (DNA): TGCGCCAGCAGCCCCCGGACTAGCGGGAGTGGCACAGATACGCAGTATTTT. The full variable domain, its missing parts supplied by reference TRBV5-1 and TRBJ2-3, is KAGVTQTPRYLIKTRGQQVTLSCSPISGHRSVSWYQQTPGQGLQFLFEYFSETQRNKGNFPGRFSGRQFSNSRSEMNVSTLELGDSALYLCASSPRTSGSGTDTQYFGPGTRLTVL.

This clone appeared a few times. The J gene is TRBJ2-7, the V gene TRBV7-9; D may be TRBD1 (6 bases). The CDR3 has 15 residues. From germline, CDR1 is SEHNR and CDR2 FQNEAQ (reference sequence). V shed 4 bases and J shed 5 bases, with 18 bases lying between them. CDR3 sequence reads: CASSSSGVVQHEQYF. As DNA, the CDR3 is TGTGCCAGCAGCTCCTCAGGGGTAGTTCAACACGAGCAGTACTTC.

The chain recombines TRBV11-1 with TRBJ2-5, with D possibly TRBD1 on 5 matching bases. V gave up 2 bases and J gave up 2 bases, with 12 bases separating them. Looked up from germline, CDR1 is SGHAT and CDR2 is FQDESV (reference sequence). The length of the CDR3 is 15 residues. DNA of the CDR3: TGTGCCAGCAGCTTAAAAGGACAAGTACAAGAGACCCAGTACTTC. Translation: CASSLKGQVQETQYF.

V usage is TRBV30 and J usage is TRBJ2-3; TRBD2 matches 7 bases. The junction had 6 bases not matched to a gene; V was cut back by 1 base and J by 2 bases. The CDR3 runs to 15 residues. The germline gives CDR1 GTSNPN, CDR2 SVGIG (reference sequence). For the CDR3, the DNA is TGTGCCTGGAGTGGGGGCGGGAGCGACACAGATACGCAGTATTTT. Translating it yields CAWSGGGSDTDTQYF. Full variable domain (missing parts from reference TRBV30 and TRBJ2-3): SQTIHQWPATLVQPVGSPLSLECTVEGTSNPNLYWYRQAAGRGLQLLFYSVGIGQISSEVPQNLSASRPQDRQFILSSKKLLLSDSGFYLCAWSGGGSDTDTQYFGPGTRLTVL.

The rearrangement links TRBV28 to TRBJ1-2; D may be TRBD1 (5 bases). Between the trimmed V and J ends, which lost 4 bases and 7 bases, there was a span of 13 bases. The CDR3 spans 13 residues. Germline V gene data show CDR1 as MDHEN and CDR2 as SYDVKM. The CDR3 nucleotides are TGTGCCAGCAGTTCCCCGACCGGGGGTGGCTACACCTTC. Translated, it gives CASSSPTGGGYTF.

This clone has only one observation. The chain has TRBV7-9 and TRBJ2-7; 7 nucleotides agree with TRBD1. Germline-derived CDR1 and CDR2 are SEHNR and FQNEAQ (reference sequence). Unmatched junction bases numbered 5, after V lost 3 bases and J lost 6 bases. The CDR3 is made up of 13 amino acids. In DNA form, the CDR3 reads TGTGCCAGCAGCTTCGGTCAGGGGGTCGAGCAGTACTTC. Protein: CASSFGQGVEQYF.

The chain couples TRBV24-1 to TRBJ2-2; D unresolved. V gave up 5 bases and J gave up 1 base, with 7 bases separating them. Germline CDR1 is KGHDR and CDR2 is SFDVKD. The CDR3 has 14 amino acids. The CDR3 here is CATSVARNTGELFF. CDR3 nucleotide sequence: TGTGCCACCAGTGTGGCTAGGAACACCGGGGAGCTGTTTTTT.

The chain is built from TRBV9 and TRBJ2-1; 8 bases align to TRBD2. Germline V CDR1 and CDR2: SGDLS, YYNGEE. Trimming took 1 base from V and 8 from J; bases not matched to a gene: 5. The CDR3 is 14 residues long. The CDR3 nucleotides are TGTGCCAGCAGCGTAAGAGCGGGAGCTCATGAGCAGTTCTTC. Translating it yields CASSVRAGAHEQFF.

The gene calls are TRBV5-1 and TRBJ2-1, with TRBD2 identical over 14 bases. CDR3 length equals 18 residues. V dropped 7 bases and J dropped 0; count of bases not matched to a gene: 9. The germline gives CDR1 SGHRS, CDR2 YFSETQ. The CDR3 DNA sequence: TGCGCCAGCGGTAGACTAGCGGGAGGGGAGGGCTCCTACAATGAGCAGTTCTTC. The encoded protein is CASGRLAGGEGSYNEQFF.

This chain joins TRBV2 and TRBJ1-6; weak D call: TRBD1 (5 bases). This CDR3 has 14 residues. V was clipped by 7 bases and J by 10 bases, with 17 bases between them. Per the germline V gene, CDR1 is SNHLY and CDR2 is FYNNEI. The CDR3 DNA follows: TGTGCCAGCACAATAGATGGGGGGAGATCACCCCTCCACTTT. Residues: CASTIDGGRSPLHF.

This clone came up once. V and J are TRBV10-3 and TRBJ1-5, with 7 bases aligning to TRBD1. Trimming cost V 5 bases and J 4 bases; bases outside gene matches: 5. Germline CDR1 reads ENHRY; CDR2 reads SYGVKD. There are 14 residues in the CDR3. CDR3 amino acids: CAISPTGRNQPQHF. The CDR3 nucleotides are TGTGCCATCAGTCCGACAGGGCGGAATCAGCCCCAGCATTTT.

V gene TRBV29-1 combines with J gene TRBJ2-7; TRBD2 matches at 7 bases. The junction had 8 bases not matched to a gene; V was cut back by 6 bases and J by 3 bases. CDR1 and CDR2 (germline): SQVTM, ANQGSEA. This CDR3 is built from 13 residues. CDR3 sequence: CSVPRERHYEQYF. CDR3 DNA: TGCAGCGTACCGCGGGAGCGCCACTACGAGCAGTACTTC.

This chain connects TRBV7-8 to TRBJ1-2, with 8 positions matching TRBD1. V gave up 0 bases and J gave up 8 bases; unmatched junction bases: 11. Germline CDR1 SGHVS, CDR2 FQNEAQ. There are 16 residues in the CDR3. The CDR3 region is CASSLAPGQAAGGYTF. The CDR3 DNA is TGTGCCAGCAGCTTAGCCCCGGGACAGGCGGCCGGAGGCTACACCTTC.

This chain joins TRBV28 and TRBJ1-6; 9 nucleotides align to TRBD1. There are 14 residues in the CDR3. The trim removed 6 bases at V and 9 bases at J, leaving 6 bases unmatched. Germline-derived CDR1 and CDR2 are MDHEN and SYDVKM. DNA of the CDR3: TGTGCCAGCAGACCCGGGACAGGGACTTCACCCCTCCACTTT. Its translation is CASRPGTGTSPLHF.

The chain recombines TRBV7-2 with TRBJ2-1; D gene ambiguous. V shed 7 bases and J shed 1 base, with 11 bases lying between them. The germline V gene has CDR1 SGHTA and CDR2 FQGNSA. The CDR3 sequence is 14 residues long. This chain's CDR3 is CASIWARSYNEQFF. The CDR3 nucleotides read TGTGCCAGCATTTGGGCGCGTTCCTACAATGAGCAGTTCTTC.

This clone was seen once. The chain joins TRBV3-1 (or the pseudogene TRBV3-2) to TRBJ2-2, with a possible D match to TRBD1 (5 bases). Between the trimmed V and J ends, which lost 4 bases and 5 bases, there was a span of 11 bases. The germline gives CDR1 LGHDT, CDR2 YNNKEL (reference sequence). The CDR3 totals 14 residues. In DNA, the CDR3 is TGTGCCAGCAGCCCCAGGGTGGGGACCGGGGAGCTGTTTTTT. Protein sequence: CASSPRVGTGELFF.

This clone was seen once. The chain joins TRBV3-1 (or the pseudogene TRBV3-2) to TRBJ2-1; possibly TRBD2 for D (5 bases). CDR1 and CDR2 from the germline V gene are LGHDT and YNNKEL (reference sequence). There are 12 residues in the CDR3. Between the trimmed V and J ends, which lost 4 bases and 6 bases, there was a span of 7 bases. The CDR3 nucleotides are TGTGCCAGCAGCCCAGGACTCAATGAGCAGTTCTTC. It specifies CASSPGLNEQFF.